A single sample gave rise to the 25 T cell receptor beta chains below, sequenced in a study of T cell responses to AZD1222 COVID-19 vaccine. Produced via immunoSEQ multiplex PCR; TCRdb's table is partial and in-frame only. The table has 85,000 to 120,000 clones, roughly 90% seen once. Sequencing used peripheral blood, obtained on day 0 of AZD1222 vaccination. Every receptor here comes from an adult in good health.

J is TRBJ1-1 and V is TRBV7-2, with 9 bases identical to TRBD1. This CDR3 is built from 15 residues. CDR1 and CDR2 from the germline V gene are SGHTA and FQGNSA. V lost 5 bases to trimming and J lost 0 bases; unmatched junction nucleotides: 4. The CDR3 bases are TGTGCCAGCAGCCCAGGGGACAGGGTGAACACTGAAGCTTTCTTT. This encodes CASSPGDRVNTEAFF.

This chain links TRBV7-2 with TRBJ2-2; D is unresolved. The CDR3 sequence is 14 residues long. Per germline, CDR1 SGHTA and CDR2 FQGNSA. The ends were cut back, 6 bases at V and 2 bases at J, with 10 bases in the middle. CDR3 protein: CASRASTNTGELFF. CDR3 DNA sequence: TGTGCCAGCAGGGCAAGCACTAACACCGGGGAGCTGTTTTTT.

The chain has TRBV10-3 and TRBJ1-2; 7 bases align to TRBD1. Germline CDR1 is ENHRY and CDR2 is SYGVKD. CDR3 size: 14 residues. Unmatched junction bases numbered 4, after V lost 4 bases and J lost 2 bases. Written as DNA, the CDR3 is TGTGCCATCAGTGCGGGGGACAGCAACTATGGCTACACCTTC. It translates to CAISAGDSNYGYTF.

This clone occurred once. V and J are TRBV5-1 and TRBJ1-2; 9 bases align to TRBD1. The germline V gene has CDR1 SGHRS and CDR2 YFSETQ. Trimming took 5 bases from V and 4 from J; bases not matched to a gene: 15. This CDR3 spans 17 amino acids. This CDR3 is CASRHQPGQGEGYGYTF. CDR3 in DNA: TGCGCCAGCAGGCACCAGCCGGGACAGGGAGAGGGCTATGGCTACACCTTC.

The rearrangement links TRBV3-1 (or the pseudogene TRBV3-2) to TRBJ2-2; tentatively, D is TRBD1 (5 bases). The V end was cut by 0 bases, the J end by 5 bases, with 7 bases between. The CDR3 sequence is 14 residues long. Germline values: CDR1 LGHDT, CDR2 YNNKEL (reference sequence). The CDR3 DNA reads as TGTGCCAGCAGCCAAGATCAGGGTACCGGGGAGCTGTTTTTT. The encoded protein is CASSQDQGTGELFF.

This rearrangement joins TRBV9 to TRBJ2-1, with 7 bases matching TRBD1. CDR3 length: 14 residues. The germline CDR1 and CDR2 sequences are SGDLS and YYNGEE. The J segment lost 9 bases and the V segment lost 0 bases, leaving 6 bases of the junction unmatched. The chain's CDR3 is CASSVGGRGSEQFF. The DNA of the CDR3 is TGTGCCAGCAGCGTAGGGGGCAGGGGGTCTGAGCAGTTCTTC.

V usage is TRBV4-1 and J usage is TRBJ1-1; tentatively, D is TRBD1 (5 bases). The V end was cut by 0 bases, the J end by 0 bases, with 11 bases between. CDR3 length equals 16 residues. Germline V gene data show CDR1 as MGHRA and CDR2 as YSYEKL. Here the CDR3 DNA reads TGCGCCAGCAGCCAAGATTGGCGACAGTTGAACACTGAAGCTTTCTTT. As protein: CASSQDWRQLNTEAFF.

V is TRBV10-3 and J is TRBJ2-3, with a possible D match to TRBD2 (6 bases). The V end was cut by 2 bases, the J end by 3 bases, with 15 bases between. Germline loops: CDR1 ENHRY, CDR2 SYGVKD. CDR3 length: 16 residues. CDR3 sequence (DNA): TGTGCCATCAGTGAGCGGGAGTGGAGTAGGACAGATACGCAGTATTTT. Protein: CAISEREWSRTDTQYF.

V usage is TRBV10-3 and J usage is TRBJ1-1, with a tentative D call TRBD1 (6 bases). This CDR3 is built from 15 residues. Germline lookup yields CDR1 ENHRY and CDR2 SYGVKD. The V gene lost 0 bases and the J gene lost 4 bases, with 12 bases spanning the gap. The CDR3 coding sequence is TGTGCCATCAGTGAGTCTCCGGGGACATCCACTGAAGCTTTCTTT. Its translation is CAISESPGTSTEAFF.

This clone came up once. CDR3 DNA sequence: TGTGCCATCAGTCTGCGGGAGCGTCCGGGGGATACGCAGTATTTT. Translating gives CAISLRERPGDTQYF. V is TRBV10-3 and J is TRBJ2-3; 7 bases agree with TRBD2. The length of the CDR3 is 15 residues. The V gene end was trimmed by 5 bases and the J gene end by 6 bases; junction bases not matched to a gene: 11. The V gene's germline CDR1 is ENHRY and CDR2 SYGVKD.

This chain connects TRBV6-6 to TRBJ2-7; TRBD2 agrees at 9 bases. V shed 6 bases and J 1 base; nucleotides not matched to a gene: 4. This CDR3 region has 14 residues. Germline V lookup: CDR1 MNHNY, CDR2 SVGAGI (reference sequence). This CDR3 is CASSQAGGSYEQYF. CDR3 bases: TGTGCCAGCAGCCAAGCGGGAGGTTCCTACGAGCAGTACTTC.

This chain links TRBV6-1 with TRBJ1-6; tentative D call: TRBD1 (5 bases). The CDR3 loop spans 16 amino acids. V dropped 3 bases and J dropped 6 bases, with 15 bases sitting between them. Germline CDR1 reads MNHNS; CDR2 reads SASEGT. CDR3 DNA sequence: TGTGCCAGCAGTGAGATTTATGGGGCAGCTAATTCACCCCTCCACTTT. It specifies CASSEIYGAANSPLHF.

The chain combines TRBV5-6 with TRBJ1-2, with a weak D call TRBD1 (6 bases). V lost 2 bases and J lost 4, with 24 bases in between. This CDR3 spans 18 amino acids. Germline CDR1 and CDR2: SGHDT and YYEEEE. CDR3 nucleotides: TGTGCCAGCAGCTTAGACCGGGACACCTCTAACGGGGCCTATGGCTACACCTTC. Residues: CASSLDRDTSNGAYGYTF.

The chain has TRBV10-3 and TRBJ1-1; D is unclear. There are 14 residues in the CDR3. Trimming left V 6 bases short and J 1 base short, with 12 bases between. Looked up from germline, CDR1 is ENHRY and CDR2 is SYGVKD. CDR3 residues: CAIRAGGRNTEAFF. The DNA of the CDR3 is TGTGCCATCAGGGCAGGAGGCCGGAACACTGAAGCTTTCTTT.

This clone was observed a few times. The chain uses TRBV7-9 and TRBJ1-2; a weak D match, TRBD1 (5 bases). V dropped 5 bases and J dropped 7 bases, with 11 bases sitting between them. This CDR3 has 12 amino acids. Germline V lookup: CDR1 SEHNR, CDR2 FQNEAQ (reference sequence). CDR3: CASSPLGVGYTF. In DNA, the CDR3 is TGTGCCAGCAGCCCACTGGGGGTTGGCTACACCTTC.

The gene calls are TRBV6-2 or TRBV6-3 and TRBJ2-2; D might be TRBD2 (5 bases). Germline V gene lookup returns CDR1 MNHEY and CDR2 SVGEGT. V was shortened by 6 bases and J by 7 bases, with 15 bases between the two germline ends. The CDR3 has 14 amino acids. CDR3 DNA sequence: TGTGCCAGCAGCCCCCTAGCTACCGGCGGGGAGCTGTTTTTT. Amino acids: CASSPLATGGELFF.

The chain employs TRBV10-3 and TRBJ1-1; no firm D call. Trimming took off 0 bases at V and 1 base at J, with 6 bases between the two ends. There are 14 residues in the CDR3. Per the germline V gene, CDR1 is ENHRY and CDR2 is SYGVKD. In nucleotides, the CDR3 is TGTGCCATCAGTGAGTCCAGGCGGAACACTGAAGCTTTCTTT. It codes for CAISESRRNTEAFF.

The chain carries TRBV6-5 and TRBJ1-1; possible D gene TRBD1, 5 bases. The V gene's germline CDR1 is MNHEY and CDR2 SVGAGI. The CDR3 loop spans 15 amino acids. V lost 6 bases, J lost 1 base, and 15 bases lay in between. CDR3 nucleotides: TGTGCCAGCAGAAGAATCGACAGCGGGAACACTGAAGCTTTCTTT. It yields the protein CASRRIDSGNTEAFF.

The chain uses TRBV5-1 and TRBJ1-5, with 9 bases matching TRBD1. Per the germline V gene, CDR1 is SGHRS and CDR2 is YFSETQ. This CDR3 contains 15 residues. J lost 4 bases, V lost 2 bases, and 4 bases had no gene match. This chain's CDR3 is CASSLTGGANQPQHF. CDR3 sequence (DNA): TGCGCCAGCAGCTTAACAGGGGGCGCGAATCAGCCCCAGCATTTT.

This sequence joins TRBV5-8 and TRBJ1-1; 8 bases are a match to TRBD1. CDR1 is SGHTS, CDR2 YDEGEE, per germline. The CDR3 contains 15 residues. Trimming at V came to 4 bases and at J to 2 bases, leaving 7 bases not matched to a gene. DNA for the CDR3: TGTGCCAGCAGCCTGGGGACAGGAGGCAACACTGAAGCTTTCTTT. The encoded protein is CASSLGTGGNTEAFF.

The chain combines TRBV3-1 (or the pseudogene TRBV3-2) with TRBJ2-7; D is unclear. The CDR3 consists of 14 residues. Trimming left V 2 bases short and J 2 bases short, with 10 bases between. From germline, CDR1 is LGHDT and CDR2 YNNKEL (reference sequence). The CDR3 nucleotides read TGTGCCAGCAGCCAATCACGTATTGCCTACGAGCAGTACTTC. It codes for CASSQSRIAYEQYF.

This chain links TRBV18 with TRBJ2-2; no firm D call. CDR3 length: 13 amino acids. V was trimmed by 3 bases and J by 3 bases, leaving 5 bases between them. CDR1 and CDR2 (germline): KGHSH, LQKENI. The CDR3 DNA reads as TGTGCCAGCTCACCGTTCGACACCGGGGAGCTGTTTTTT. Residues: CASSPFDTGELFF. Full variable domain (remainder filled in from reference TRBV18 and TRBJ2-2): NAGVMQNPRHLVRRRGQEARLRCSPMKGHSHVYWYRQLPEEGLKFMVYLQKENIIDESGMPKERFSAEFPKEGPSILRIQQVVRGDSAAYFCASSPFDTGELFFGEGSRLTVL.

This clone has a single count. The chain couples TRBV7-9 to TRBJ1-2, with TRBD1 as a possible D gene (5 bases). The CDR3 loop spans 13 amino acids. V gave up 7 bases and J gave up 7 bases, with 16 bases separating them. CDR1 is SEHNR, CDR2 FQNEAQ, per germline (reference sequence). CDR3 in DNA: TGTGCCAGCACCGATAGCCGGGGGGGTGGCTACACCTTC. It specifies CASTDSRGGGYTF.

The CDR3 protein is CASSLRGLRYNSPLHF. CDR3 in DNA: TGTGCCAGCAGCTTACGGGGGCTCCGCTATAATTCACCCCTCCACTTT. This chain links TRBV13 with TRBJ1-6, with D maybe TRBD1 (6 bases). This CDR3 has 16 residues. V was pared by 2 bases and J by 3 bases, with 11 bases between. Germline CDR1 is PRHDT and CDR2 is FYEKMQ (reference sequence).

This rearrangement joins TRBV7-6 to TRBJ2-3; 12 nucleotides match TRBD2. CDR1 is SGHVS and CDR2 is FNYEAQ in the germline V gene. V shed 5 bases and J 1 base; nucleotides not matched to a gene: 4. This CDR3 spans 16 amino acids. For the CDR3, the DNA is TGTGCCAGCAGCCCTCGGACTAGCGGGGGCACAGATACGCAGTATTTT. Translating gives CASSPRTSGGTDTQYF.